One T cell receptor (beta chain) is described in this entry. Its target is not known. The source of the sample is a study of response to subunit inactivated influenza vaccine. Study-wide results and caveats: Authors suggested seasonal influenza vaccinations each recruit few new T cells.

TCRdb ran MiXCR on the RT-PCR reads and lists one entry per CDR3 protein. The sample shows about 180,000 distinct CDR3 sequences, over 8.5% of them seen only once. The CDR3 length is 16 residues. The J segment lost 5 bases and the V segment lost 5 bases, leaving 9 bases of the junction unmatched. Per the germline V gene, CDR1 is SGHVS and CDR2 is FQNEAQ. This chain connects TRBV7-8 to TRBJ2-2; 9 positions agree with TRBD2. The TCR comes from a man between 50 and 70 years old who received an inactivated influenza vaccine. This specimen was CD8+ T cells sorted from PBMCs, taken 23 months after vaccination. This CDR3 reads CASSPGLAGWTGELFF. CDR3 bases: TGTGCCAGCAGCCCGGGCCTAGCGGGATGGACCGGGGAGCTGTTTTTT.